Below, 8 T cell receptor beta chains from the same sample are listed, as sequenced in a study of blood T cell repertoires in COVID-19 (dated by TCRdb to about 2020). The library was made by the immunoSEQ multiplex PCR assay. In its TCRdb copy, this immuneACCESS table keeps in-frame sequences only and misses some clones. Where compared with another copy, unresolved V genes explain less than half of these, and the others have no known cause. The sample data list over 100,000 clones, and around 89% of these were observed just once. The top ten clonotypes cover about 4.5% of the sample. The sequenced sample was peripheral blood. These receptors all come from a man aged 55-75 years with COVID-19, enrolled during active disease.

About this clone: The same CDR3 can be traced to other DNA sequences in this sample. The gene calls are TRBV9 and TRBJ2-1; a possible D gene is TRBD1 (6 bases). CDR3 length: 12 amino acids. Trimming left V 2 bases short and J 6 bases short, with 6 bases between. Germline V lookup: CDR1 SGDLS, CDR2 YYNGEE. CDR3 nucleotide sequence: TGTGCCAGCAGCGTGGGGGCCAATGAGCAGTTCTTC. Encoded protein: CASSVGANEQFF.

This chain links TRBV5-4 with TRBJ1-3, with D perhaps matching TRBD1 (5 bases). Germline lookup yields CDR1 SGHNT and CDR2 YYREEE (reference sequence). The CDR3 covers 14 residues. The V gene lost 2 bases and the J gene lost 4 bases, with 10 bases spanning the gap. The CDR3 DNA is TGTGCCAGCAGCTTACCAGGGTTCGGAAACACCATATATTTT. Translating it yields CASSLPGFGNTIYF.

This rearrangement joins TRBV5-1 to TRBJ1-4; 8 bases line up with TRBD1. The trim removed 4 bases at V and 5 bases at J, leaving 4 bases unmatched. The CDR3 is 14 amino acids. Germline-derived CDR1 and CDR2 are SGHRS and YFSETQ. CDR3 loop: CASSPGQDNEKLFF. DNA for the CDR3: TGCGCCAGCAGCCCGGGACAGGACAATGAAAAACTGTTTTTT.

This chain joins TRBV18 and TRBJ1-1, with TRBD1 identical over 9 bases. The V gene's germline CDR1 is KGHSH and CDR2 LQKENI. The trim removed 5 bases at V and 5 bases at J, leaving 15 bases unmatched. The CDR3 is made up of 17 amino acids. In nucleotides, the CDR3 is TGTGCCAGCTCATTACAGGCTGGGGGACAGGGAAGGACTGAAGCTTTCTTT. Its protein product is CASSLQAGGQGRTEAFF.

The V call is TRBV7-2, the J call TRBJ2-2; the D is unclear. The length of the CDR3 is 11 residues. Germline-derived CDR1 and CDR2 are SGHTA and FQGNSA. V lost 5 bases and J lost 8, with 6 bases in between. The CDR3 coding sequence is TGTGCCAGCAGCATTGAGGGGGAGCTGTTTTTT. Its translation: CASSIEGELFF.

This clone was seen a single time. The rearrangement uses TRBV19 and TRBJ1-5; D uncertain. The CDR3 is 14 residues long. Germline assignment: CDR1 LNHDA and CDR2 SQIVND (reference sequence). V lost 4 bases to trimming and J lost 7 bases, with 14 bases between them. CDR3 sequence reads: CASSNPLRGQPQHF. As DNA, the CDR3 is TGTGCCAGTAGTAACCCTTTACGAGGGCAGCCCCAGCATTTT.

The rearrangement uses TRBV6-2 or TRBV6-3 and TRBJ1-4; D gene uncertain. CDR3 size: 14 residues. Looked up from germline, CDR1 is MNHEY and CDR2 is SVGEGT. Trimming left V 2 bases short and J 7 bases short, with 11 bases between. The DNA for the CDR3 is TGTGCCAGCAGTTACCCCCGGGGAGGTGAAAAACTGTTTTTT. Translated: CASSYPRGGEKLFF.

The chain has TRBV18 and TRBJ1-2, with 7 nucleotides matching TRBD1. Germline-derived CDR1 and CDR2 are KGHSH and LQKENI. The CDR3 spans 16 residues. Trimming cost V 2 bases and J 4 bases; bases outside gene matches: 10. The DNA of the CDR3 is TGTGCCAGCTCACCAGGGGTGTCGGGACAGCTCTATGGCTACACCTTC. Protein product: CASSPGVSGQLYGYTF.